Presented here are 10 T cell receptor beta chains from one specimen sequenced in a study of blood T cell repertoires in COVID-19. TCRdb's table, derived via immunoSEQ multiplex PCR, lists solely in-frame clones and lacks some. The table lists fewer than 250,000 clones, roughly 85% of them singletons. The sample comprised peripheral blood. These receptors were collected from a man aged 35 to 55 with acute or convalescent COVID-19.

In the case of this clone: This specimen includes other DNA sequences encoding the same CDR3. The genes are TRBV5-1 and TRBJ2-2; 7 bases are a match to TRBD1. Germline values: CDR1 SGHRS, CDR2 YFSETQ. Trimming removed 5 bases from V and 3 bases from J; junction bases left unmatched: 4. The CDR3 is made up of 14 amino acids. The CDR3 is CASSRTGDTGELFF. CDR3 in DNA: TGCGCCAGCAGTCGTACAGGGGACACCGGGGAGCTGTTTTTT.

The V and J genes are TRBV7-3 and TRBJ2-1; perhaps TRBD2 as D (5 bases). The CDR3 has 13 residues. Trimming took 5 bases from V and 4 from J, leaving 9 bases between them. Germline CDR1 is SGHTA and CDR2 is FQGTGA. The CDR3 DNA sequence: TGTGCCAGCAGCCCCGGGGTATACAATGAGCAGTTCTTC. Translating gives CASSPGVYNEQFF.

The CDR3 loop is CALGGYYGYTF. CDR3 DNA sequence: TGTGCCCTGGGGGGGTACTATGGCTACACCTTC. V usage is TRBV30 and J usage is TRBJ1-2; a possible D gene is TRBD1 (5 bases). Per germline, CDR1 GTSNPN and CDR2 SVGIG (reference sequence). Trimming removed 8 bases at V and 3 bases at J, with 10 bases between. The CDR3 is 11 residues long.

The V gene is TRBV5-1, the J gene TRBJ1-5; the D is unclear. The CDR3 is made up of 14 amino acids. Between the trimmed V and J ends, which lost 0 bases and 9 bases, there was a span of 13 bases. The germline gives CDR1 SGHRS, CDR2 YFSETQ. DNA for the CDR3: TGCGCCAGCAGCTTGGTTGCGGGGTGGAGGCCCCAGCATTTT. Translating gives CASSLVAGWRPQHF.

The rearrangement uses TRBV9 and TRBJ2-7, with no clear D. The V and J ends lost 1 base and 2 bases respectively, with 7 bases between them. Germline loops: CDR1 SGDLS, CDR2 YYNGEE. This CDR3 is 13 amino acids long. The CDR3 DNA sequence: TGTGCCAGCAGCGTACCCCGGGCCTACGAGCAGTACTTC. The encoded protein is CASSVPRAYEQYF.

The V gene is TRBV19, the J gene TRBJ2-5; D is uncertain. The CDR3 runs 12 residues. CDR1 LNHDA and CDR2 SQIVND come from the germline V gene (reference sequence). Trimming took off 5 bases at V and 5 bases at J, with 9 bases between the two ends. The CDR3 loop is CASSDPRETQYF. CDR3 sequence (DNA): TGTGCCAGTAGTGATCCTAGGGAGACCCAGTACTTC. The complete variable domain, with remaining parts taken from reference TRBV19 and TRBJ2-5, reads DGGITQSPKYLFRKEGQNVTLSCEQNLNHDAMYWYRQDPGQGLRLIYYSQIVNDFQKGDIAEGYSVSREKKESFPLTVTSAQKNPTAFYLCASSDPRETQYFGPGTRLLVL.

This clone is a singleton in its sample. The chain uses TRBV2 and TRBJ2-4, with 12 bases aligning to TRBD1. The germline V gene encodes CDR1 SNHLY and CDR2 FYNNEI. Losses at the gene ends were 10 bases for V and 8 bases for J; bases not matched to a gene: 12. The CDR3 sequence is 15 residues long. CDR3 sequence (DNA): TGTGCCACCCAAGCCGGGACAGGGGGCGCGTACATTCAGTACTTC. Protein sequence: CATQAGTGGAYIQYF.

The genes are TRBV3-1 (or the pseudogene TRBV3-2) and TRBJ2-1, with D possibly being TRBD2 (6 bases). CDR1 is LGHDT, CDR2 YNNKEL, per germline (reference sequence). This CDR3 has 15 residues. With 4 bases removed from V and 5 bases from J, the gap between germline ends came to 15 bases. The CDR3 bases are TGTGCCAGCAGCCCCCGTGGACTAATCCACAATGAGCAGTTCTTC. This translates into CASSPRGLIHNEQFF.

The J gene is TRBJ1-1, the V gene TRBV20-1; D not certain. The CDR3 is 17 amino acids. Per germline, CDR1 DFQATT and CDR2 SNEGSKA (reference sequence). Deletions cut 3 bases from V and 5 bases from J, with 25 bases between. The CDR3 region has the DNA TGCAGTGCTAGTCCCGACCCCCTTACTAGAAGGGCGACTGAAGCTTTCTTT. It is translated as CSASPDPLTRRATEAFF.

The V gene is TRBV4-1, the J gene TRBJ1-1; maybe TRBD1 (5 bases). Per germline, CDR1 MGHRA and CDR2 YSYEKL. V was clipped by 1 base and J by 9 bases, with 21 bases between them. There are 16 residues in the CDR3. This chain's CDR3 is CASSQGPGSGSVKAFF. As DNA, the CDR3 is TGCGCCAGCAGCCAAGGGCCAGGGTCCGGTTCTGTTAAAGCTTTCTTT.